A single sample is the source of the 24 T cell receptor beta chains below, sequenced in a study of early T cells in non-severe SARS-CoV-2 infection (dated by TCRdb to the early 2020s). The library came from 5' RACE. The reads were generated on a NextSeq 500. In-frame beta chains were kept once TCRdb had trimmed the public reads at Q25 with fastp and called clones with MiXCR. Each CDR3 protein gets just one entry, which takes the most common genes and DNA from the rows behind it. This sample holds 75,000 to 100,000 distinct CDR3 sequences; just under 15% were observed only once. The ten largest clonotypes hold 5.5% to 7% of the sample. The sample was whole blood. The receptors derive from an adult who was a healthcare worker with PCR-confirmed SARS-CoV-2 infection or an uninfected control (not recorded which).

In this sample, this clonotype turned up a few times. The rearrangement joins TRBV7-6 to TRBJ2-7; possible D gene TRBD2, 6 bases. Germline-derived CDR1 and CDR2 are SGHVS and FNYEAQ. CDR3 length: 12 residues. The V and J ends lost 8 bases and 5 bases respectively, with 13 bases between them. CDR3: CASASAGDEQYF. CDR3 nucleotides: TGTGCCAGCGCCTCAGCGGGTGACGAGCAGTACTTC. Filled out from reference TRBV7-6 and TRBJ2-7, the complete variable domain reads GAGVSQSPRYKVTKRGQDVALRCDPISGHVSLYWYRQALGQGPEFLTYFNYEAQQDKSGLPNDRFSAERPEGSISTLTIQRTEQRDSAMYRCASASAGDEQYFGPGTRLTVT.

The chain couples TRBV18 to TRBJ1-1; possibly TRBD1 for D (5 bases). With 4 bases removed from V and 4 bases from J, the gap between germline ends came to 19 bases. The germline gives CDR1 KGHSH, CDR2 LQKENI. CDR3 length equals 16 residues. The CDR3 reads CASSQGPNLRGTEAFF. The CDR3 coding sequence is TGTGCCAGCTCACAGGGACCTAACCTCCGCGGCACTGAAGCTTTCTTT.

This clonotype was counted only a few times. The chain couples TRBV9 to TRBJ2-1; no clear D gene. The CDR3 has 15 residues. Trimming removed 2 bases from V and 2 bases from J, with 11 bases in between. Looked up from germline, CDR1 is SGDLS and CDR2 is YYNGEE. CDR3 region: CASSVEGRAYNEQFF. CDR3 nucleotide sequence: TGTGCCAGCAGCGTCGAAGGTAGGGCCTACAATGAGCAGTTCTTC.

This clonotype showed up just a few times. In DNA, the CDR3 is TGTGCCAGCAGTGTTGGGCAGGGCGGTGAAGCTTTCTTT. It translates to CASSVGQGGEAFF. The rearrangement links TRBV6-1 to TRBJ1-1, with D possibly matching TRBD1 (5 bases). With 4 bases removed from V and 7 bases from J, the gap between germline ends came to 13 bases. Germline V CDR1 and CDR2: MNHNS, SASEGT. The CDR3 consists of 13 residues.

This rearrangement joins TRBV2 to TRBJ2-7, with 8 nucleotides matching TRBD2. The CDR3 has 15 amino acids. Germline CDR1 SNHLY, CDR2 FYNNEI. V lost 7 bases to trimming and J lost 3 bases; unmatched junction nucleotides: 11. The CDR3 is CASTRGSGLVYEQYF. The CDR3 nucleotides are TGTGCCAGCACCCGTGGATCGGGACTAGTCTACGAGCAGTACTTC.

This clonotype was recorded at least ten times. The J gene is TRBJ2-3, the V gene TRBV28; D is possibly TRBD1 (6 bases). The germline V gene has CDR1 MDHEN and CDR2 SYDVKM. The germline V and J ends were trimmed by 1 base and 2 bases, with 13 bases remaining between them. The CDR3 loop spans 16 amino acids. The CDR3 DNA reads as TGTGCCAGCAGTTTATATCTGGGACACCTCACAGATACGCAGTATTTT. Amino acids: CASSLYLGHLTDTQYF. Supplemented by reference TRBV28 and TRBJ2-3, the full variable domain reads DVKVTQSSRYLVKRTGEKVFLECVQDMDHENMFWYRQDPGLGLRLIYFSYDVKMKEKGDIPEGYSVSREKKERFSLILESASTNQTSMYLCASSLYLGHLTDTQYFGPGTRLTVL.

This clonotype was counted only a few times. This chain links TRBV7-7 with TRBJ2-2; possibly TRBD2 for D (7 bases). The CDR3 length is 14 residues. V was trimmed by 6 bases and J by 6 bases, leaving 14 bases between them. Germline-derived CDR1 and CDR2 are SSHAT and FNYEAQ (reference sequence). The CDR3 loop is CASRGGADAGELFF. In DNA, the CDR3 is TGTGCCAGCAGAGGGGGGGCTGATGCCGGGGAGCTGTTTTTT.

This clonotype came up many times. This chain links TRBV25-1 with TRBJ1-1, with D maybe TRBD1 (6 bases). Germline values: CDR1 MGHDK, CDR2 SYGVNS. The CDR3 is 14 residues long. Trimming removed 7 bases at V and 1 base at J, with 13 bases between. The CDR3 nucleotides are TGTGCCAGCAAGACACAGGGAGAGAACACTGAAGCTTTCTTT. This encodes CASKTQGENTEAFF. The full variable domain, completed using reference TRBV25-1 and TRBJ1-1, is EADIYQTPRYLVIGTGKKITLECSQTMGHDKMYWYQQDPGMELHLIHYSYGVNSTEKGDLSSESTVSRIRTEHFPLTLESARPSHTSQYLCASKTQGENTEAFFGQGTRLTVV.

This clonotype was counted only a few times. The chain carries TRBV14 and TRBJ2-2, with TRBD2 matching over 10 bases. V was pared by 1 base and J by 6 bases, with 2 bases of the junction left unmatched. The length of the CDR3 is 15 residues. CDR1 and CDR2 from the germline V gene are SGHDN and FVKESK. Written as DNA, the CDR3 is TGTGCCAGCAGCCAAGTACTAGCGGGATCCGGGGAGCTGTTTTTT. This encodes CASSQVLAGSGELFF.

The chain links TRBV29-1 to TRBJ2-1; D is possibly TRBD2 (5 bases). The CDR3 is 11 amino acids. Trimming shortened V by 6 bases and J by 4 bases, and 7 bases separated the two germline ends. The germline V gene has CDR1 SQVTM and CDR2 ANQGSEA. This chain's CDR3 is CSVTNYNEQFF. CDR3 nucleotides: TGCAGCGTGACTAATTACAATGAGCAGTTCTTC.

This clonotype has more than one count but fewer than ten. This sequence joins TRBV20-1 and TRBJ2-1; 15 positions match TRBD2. This CDR3 has 15 amino acids. Germline-derived CDR1 and CDR2 are DFQATT and SNEGSKA (reference sequence). The CDR3 nucleotides are TGCAGCGATAGGGGACTAGCGGGAGGATCATCTGAGCAGTTCTTC. Its protein is CSDRGLAGGSSEQFF.

In this sample, this clonotype turned up many times. Here the CDR3 reads CASRQQGGYNEQFF. The CDR3 DNA follows: TGTGCCAGCAGACAACAGGGGGGGTACAATGAGCAGTTCTTC. The chain links TRBV28 to TRBJ2-1; perhaps TRBD1 as D (8 bases). V dropped 6 bases and J dropped 4 bases, with 13 bases sitting between them. The CDR3 contains 14 residues. Per germline, CDR1 MDHEN and CDR2 SYDVKM.

This clonotype came up a few times. V usage is TRBV12-3 or TRBV12-4 and J usage is TRBJ2-5, with 7 positions matching TRBD2. This CDR3 contains 13 residues. J gave up 8 bases and V 2 bases, and 5 bases lay outside the gene matches. The CDR3 region is CASSLQGGSTQYF. CDR3 DNA sequence: TGTGCCAGCAGTTTACAGGGCGGGAGCACCCAGTACTTC.

The chain combines TRBV10-3 with TRBJ2-3, with D possibly called TRBD1 or TRBD2 (6 bases each). V gave up 3 bases and J gave up 4 bases, with 17 bases separating them. Germline assignment: CDR1 ENHRY and CDR2 SYGVKD. This CDR3 comprises 16 residues. The CDR3 nucleotides read TGTGCCATCAGTGATTCGGAGGGGGTAGGGTCAGATACGCAGTATTTT. It translates to CAISDSEGVGSDTQYF.

This clonotype has only a few counts. The chain carries TRBV7-9 and TRBJ2-7; weak D call: TRBD1 (6 bases). Trimming removed 1 base from V and 1 base from J, with 8 bases in between. Germline assignment: CDR1 SEHNR and CDR2 FQNEAQ (reference sequence). The CDR3 loop spans 14 amino acids. The CDR3 reads CASSLGGQSYEQYF. CDR3 nucleotides: TGTGCCAGCAGCTTAGGCGGACAGTCCTACGAGCAGTACTTC.

This clonotype showed up just a few times. This chain links TRBV5-5 with TRBJ2-2; no firm D call. V was cut by 4 bases and J by 1 base, with 17 bases left in between. The CDR3 totals 17 residues. Germline CDR1 SGHKS, CDR2 YYEKEE (reference sequence). The CDR3 coding sequence is TGTGCCAGCAGCCCGAACCCTTCCGATAGGAACACCGGGGAGCTGTTTTTT. This encodes CASSPNPSDRNTGELFF.

This clonotype showed up just a few times. The genes are TRBV7-8 and TRBJ2-3, with a tentative D call TRBD2 (5 bases). V was pared by 7 bases and J by 2 bases, with 22 bases between. The length of the CDR3 is 17 residues. Germline V CDR1 and CDR2: SGHVS, FQNEAQ. The CDR3 is CASNSWSSTINTDTQYF. CDR3 bases: TGTGCCAGCAACTCTTGGAGCTCGACTATAAACACAGATACGCAGTATTTT.

Ten or more counts support this clonotype. The chain carries TRBV12-3 or TRBV12-4 and TRBJ2-5, with D possibly TRBD2 on 6 matching bases. V lost 2 bases to trimming and J lost 5 bases, with 9 bases between them. The length of the CDR3 is 13 residues. The CDR3 loop is CASSLPGSETQYF. CDR3 DNA: TGTGCCAGCAGTTTACCCGGGAGCGAGACCCAGTACTTC.

V is TRBV10-3 and J is TRBJ1-4, with TRBD1 as a possible D gene (6 bases). CDR3 length: 13 residues. V lost 10 bases to trimming and J lost 7 bases, with 16 bases between them. The V gene's germline CDR1 is ENHRY and CDR2 SYGVKD. Here the CDR3 reads CATGEREREKLFF. The CDR3 DNA sequence: TGTGCCACAGGGGAGAGGGAACGTGAAAAACTGTTTTTT.

The table lists this clonotype with many counts. The chain links TRBV7-9 to TRBJ2-2; TRBD2 aligns across 8 bases. Germline CDR1 and CDR2: SEHNR and FQNEAQ (reference sequence). The J segment lost 3 bases and the V segment lost 2 bases, leaving 5 bases of the junction unmatched. The CDR3 totals 16 residues. CDR3 in DNA: TGTGCCAGCAGCTTAAGAACTAGCGGATACACCGGGGAGCTGTTTTTT. Its translation is CASSLRTSGYTGELFF.

The genes are TRBV20-1 and TRBJ2-7; D not certain. The CDR3 length is 13 residues. The germline V and J ends were trimmed by 1 base and 2 bases, with 9 bases remaining between them. The germline V gene encodes CDR1 DFQATT and CDR2 SNEGSKA (reference sequence). CDR3 protein: CSARVFSTYEQYF. The CDR3 coding sequence is TGCAGTGCTAGAGTGTTCAGTACCTACGAGCAGTACTTC.

There are many counts of this clonotype. The V and J genes are TRBV7-9 and TRBJ2-7; TRBD1 might be the D (5 bases). Trimming took 1 base from V and 0 from J, leaving 10 bases between them. This CDR3 contains 15 residues. The germline V gene encodes CDR1 SEHNR and CDR2 FQNEAQ (reference sequence). CDR3 sequence: CASSLGAGNSYEQYF. The CDR3 bases are TGTGCCAGCAGCTTAGGAGCAGGGAACTCCTACGAGCAGTACTTC.

This clonotype has more than one count but fewer than ten. This sequence joins TRBV29-1 and TRBJ2-2; 8 nucleotides agree with TRBD1. Germline trimming cut 6 bases from V and 2 bases from J; bases unmatched to any gene: 5. This CDR3 contains 14 residues. Germline CDR1 reads SQVTM; CDR2 reads ANQGSEA. In nucleotides, the CDR3 is TGCAGCGTCCAAACAGGGGGTAACACCGGGGAGCTGTTTTTT. Residues: CSVQTGGNTGELFF.

This clonotype was found a few times. The rearrangement joins TRBV4-1 to TRBJ2-1, with D uncertain. CDR1 and CDR2 from the germline V gene are MGHRA and YSYEKL. The ends were cut back, 4 bases at V and 6 bases at J, with 10 bases in the middle. The CDR3 runs 13 residues. In DNA, the CDR3 is TGCGCCAGCAGCCTTTGGGATCTCAATGAGCAGTTCTTC. It yields the protein CASSLWDLNEQFF.